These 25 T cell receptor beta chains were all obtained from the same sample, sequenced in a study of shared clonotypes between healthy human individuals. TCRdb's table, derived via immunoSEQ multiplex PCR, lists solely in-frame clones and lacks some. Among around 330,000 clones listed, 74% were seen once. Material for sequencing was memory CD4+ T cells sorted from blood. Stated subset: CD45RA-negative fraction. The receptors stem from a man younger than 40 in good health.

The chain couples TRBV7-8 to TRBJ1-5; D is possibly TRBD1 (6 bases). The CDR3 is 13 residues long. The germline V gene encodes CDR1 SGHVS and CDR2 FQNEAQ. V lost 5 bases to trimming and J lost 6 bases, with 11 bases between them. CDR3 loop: CASSLGGAQPQHF. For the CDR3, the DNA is TGTGCCAGCAGCCTGGGGGGGGCTCAGCCCCAGCATTTT. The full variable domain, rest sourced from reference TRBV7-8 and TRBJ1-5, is GAGVSQSPRYKVAKRGQDVALRCDPISGHVSLFWYQQALGQGPEFLTYFQNEAQLDKSGLPSDRFFAERPEGSVSTLKIQRTQQEDSAVYLCASSLGGAQPQHFGDGTRLSIL.

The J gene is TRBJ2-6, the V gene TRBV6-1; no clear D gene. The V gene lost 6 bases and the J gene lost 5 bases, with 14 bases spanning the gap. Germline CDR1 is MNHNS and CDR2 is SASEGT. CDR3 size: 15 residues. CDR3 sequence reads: CASSTFSWRANVLTF. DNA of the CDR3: TGTGCCAGCAGCACCTTCTCCTGGCGGGCCAACGTCCTGACTTTC.

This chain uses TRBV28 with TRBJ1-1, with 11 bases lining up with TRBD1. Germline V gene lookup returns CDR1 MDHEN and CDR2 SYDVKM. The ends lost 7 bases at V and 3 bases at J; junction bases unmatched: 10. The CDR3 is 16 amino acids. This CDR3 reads CASKVWTGGRDTEAFF. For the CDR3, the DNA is TGTGCCAGCAAAGTCTGGACAGGGGGCAGGGACACTGAAGCTTTCTTT.

The CDR3 sequence is CASSFSGTSAEQYF. The CDR3 DNA is TGCGCCAGCAGCTTCTCCGGGACTAGCGCCGAGCAGTACTTC. The rearrangement links TRBV5-1 to TRBJ2-7, with 10 bases matching TRBD2. Trimming at V came to 2 bases and at J to 6 bases, leaving 5 bases not matched to a gene. The CDR3 length is 14 residues. Germline V gene lookup returns CDR1 SGHRS and CDR2 YFSETQ.

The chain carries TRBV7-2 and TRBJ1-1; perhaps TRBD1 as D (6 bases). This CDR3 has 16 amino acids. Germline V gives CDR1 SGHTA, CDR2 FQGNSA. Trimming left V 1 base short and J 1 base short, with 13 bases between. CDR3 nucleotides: TGTGCCAGCAGCTTAGATGGGGGGCTGAGGAACACTGAAGCTTTCTTT. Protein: CASSLDGGLRNTEAFF.

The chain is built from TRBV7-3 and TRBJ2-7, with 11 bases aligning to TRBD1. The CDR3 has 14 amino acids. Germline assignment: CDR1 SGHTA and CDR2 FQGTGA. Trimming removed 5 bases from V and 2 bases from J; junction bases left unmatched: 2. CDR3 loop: CASSPGQGAYEQYF. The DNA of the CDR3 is TGTGCCAGCAGCCCGGGACAGGGGGCCTACGAGCAGTACTTC.

As DNA, the CDR3 is TGTGCCAGCAGCTTAGGTAGCGGGAGCTCCTACAATGAGCAGTTCTTC. Protein sequence: CASSLGSGSSYNEQFF. The rearrangement uses TRBV7-2 and TRBJ2-1; 9 positions agree with TRBD2. The CDR3 spans 16 residues. The germline CDR1 and CDR2 sequences are SGHTA and FQGNSA. V lost 1 base to trimming and J lost 0 bases; unmatched junction nucleotides: 1.

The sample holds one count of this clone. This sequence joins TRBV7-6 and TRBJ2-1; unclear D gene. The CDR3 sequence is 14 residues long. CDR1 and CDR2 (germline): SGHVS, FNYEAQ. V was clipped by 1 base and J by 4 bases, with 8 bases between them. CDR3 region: CASSLGRAYNEQFF. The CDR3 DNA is TGTGCCAGCAGCTTAGGACGGGCGTACAATGAGCAGTTCTTC.

For the CDR3, the DNA is TGCGCCAGCAGCTTGGGGGACGGAAGCAATCAGCCCCAGCATTTT. This translates into CASSLGDGSNQPQHF. The chain is built from TRBV5-1 and TRBJ1-5; a weak D match, TRBD1 (5 bases). There are 15 residues in the CDR3. V lost 0 bases and J lost 1, with 8 bases in between. Germline CDR1 SGHRS, CDR2 YFSETQ. Drawing the rest from reference TRBV5-1 and TRBJ1-5, the complete variable domain is KAGVTQTPRYLIKTRGQQVTLSCSPISGHRSVSWYQQTPGQGLQFLFEYFSETQRNKGNFPGRFSGRQFSNSRSEMNVSTLELGDSALYLCASSLGDGSNQPQHFGDGTRLSIL.

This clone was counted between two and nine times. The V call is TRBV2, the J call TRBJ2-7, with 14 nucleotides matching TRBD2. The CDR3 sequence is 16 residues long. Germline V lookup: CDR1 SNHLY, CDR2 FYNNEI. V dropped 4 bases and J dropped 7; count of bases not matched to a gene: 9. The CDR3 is CASSAQRLAGGYEQYF. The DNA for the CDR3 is TGTGCCAGCAGTGCCCAAAGACTAGCGGGAGGGTATGAGCAGTACTTC.

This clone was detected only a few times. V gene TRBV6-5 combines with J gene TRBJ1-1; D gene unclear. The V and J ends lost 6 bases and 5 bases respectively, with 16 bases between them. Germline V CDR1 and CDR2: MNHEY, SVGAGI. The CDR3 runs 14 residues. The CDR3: CASSLDRTRTEAFF. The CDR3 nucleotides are TGTGCCAGCAGCTTAGATAGAACAAGGACTGAAGCTTTCTTT.

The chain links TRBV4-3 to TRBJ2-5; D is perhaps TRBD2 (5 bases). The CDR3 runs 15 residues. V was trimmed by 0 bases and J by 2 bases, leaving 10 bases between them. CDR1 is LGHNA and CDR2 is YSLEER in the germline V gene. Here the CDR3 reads CASSQDIQRQETQYF. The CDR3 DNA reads TGCGCCAGCAGCCAAGATATTCAGCGGCAAGAGACCCAGTACTTC.

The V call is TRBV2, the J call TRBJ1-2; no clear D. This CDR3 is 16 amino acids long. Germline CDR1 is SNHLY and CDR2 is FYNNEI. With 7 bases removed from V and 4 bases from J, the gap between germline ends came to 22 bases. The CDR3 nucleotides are TGTGCCAGCACCCCTGATGGACGGAGCTTCCTCTATGGCTACACCTTC. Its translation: CASTPDGRSFLYGYTF.

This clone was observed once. CDR3 sequence reads: CATSSGQGFVQYF. The CDR3 DNA is TGTGCCACTTCATCGGGACAGGGATTTGTACAGTACTTC. The chain uses TRBV6-6 and TRBJ2-7; 9 nucleotides match TRBD1. The CDR3 extends over 13 amino acids. V was clipped by 10 bases and J by 10 bases; unmatched bases: 14. CDR1 is MNHNY and CDR2 is SVGAGI in the germline V gene (reference sequence).

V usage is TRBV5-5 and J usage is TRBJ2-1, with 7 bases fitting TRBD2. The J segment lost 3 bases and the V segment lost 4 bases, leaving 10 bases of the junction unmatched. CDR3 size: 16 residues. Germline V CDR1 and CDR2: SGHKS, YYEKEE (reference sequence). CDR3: CASSRNLAVGYNEQFF. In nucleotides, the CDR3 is TGTGCCAGCAGCCGCAACCTAGCGGTTGGCTACAATGAGCAGTTCTTC.

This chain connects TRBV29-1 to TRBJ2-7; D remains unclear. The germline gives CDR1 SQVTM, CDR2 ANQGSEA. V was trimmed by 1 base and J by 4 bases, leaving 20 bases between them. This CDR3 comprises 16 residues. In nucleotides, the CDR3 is TGCAGCGTTGAAGGAAGTGTGCTCGGGCCCCATTACGAGCAGTACTTC. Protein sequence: CSVEGSVLGPHYEQYF.

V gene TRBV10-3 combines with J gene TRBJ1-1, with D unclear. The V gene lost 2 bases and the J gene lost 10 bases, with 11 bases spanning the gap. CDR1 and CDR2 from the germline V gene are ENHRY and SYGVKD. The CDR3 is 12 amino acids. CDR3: CAISEGRVVAFF. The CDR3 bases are TGTGCCATCAGTGAGGGAAGGGTGGTAGCTTTCTTT.

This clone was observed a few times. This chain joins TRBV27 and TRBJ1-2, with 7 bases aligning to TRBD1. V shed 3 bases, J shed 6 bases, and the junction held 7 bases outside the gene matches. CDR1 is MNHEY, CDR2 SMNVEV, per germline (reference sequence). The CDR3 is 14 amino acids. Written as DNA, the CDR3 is TGTGCCAGCAGTTTCTCAGACAGGGCGGATGGCTACACCTTC. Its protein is CASSFSDRADGYTF.

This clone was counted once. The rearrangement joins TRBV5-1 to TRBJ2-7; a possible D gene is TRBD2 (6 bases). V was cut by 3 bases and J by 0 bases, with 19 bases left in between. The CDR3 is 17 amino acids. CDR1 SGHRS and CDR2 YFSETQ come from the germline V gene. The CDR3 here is CASSWARQWEDSYEQYF. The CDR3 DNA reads TGCGCCAGCAGCTGGGCGCGGCAGTGGGAGGACTCCTACGAGCAGTACTTC.

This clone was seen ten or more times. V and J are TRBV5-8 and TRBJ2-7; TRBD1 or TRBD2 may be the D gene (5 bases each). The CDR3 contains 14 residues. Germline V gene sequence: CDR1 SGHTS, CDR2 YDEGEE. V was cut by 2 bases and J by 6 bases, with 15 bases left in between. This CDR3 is CASSLRGLGTEQYF. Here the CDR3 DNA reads TGTGCCAGCAGCTTACGGGGCTTGGGAACCGAGCAGTACTTC.

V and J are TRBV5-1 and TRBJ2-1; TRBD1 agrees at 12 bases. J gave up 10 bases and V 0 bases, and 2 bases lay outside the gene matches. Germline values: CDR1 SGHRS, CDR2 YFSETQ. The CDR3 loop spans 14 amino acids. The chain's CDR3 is CASSLGDRGREQFF. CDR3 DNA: TGCGCCAGCAGCTTGGGGGACAGGGGGCGCGAGCAGTTCTTC. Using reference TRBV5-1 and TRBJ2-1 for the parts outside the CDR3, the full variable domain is KAGVTQTPRYLIKTRGQQVTLSCSPISGHRSVSWYQQTPGQGLQFLFEYFSETQRNKGNFPGRFSGRQFSNSRSEMNVSTLELGDSALYLCASSLGDRGREQFFGPGTRLTVL.

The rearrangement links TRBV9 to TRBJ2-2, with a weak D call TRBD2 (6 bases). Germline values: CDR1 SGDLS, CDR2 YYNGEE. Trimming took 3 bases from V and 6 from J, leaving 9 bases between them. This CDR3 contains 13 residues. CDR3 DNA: TGTGCCAGCAGCGCCCGGGAGTCCGGGGAGCTGTTTTTT. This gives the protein CASSARESGELFF.

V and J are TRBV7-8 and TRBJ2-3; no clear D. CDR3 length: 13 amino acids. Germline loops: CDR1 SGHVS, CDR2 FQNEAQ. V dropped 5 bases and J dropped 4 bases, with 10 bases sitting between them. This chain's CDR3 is CASSPTSPDTQYF. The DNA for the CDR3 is TGTGCCAGCAGCCCAACAAGTCCAGATACGCAGTATTTT.

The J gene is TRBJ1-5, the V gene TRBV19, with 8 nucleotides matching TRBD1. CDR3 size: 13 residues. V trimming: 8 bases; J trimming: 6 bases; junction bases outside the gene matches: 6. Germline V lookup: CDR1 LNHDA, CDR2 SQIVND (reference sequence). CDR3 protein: CASQGQGTQPQHF. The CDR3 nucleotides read TGTGCCAGTCAAGGACAGGGCACTCAGCCCCAGCATTTT.

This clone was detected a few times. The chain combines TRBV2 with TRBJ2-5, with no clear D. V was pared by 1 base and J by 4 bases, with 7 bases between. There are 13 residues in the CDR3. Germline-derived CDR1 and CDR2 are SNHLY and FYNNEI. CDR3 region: CASSEGPRETQYF. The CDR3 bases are TGTGCCAGCAGTGAAGGTCCCCGAGAGACCCAGTACTTC.